This entry concerns a single TCR beta chain. Its recognized antigen is unknown. The sample holds no much larger clone one base away, and base qualities are not on file. TCRdb shows the sequencer as Illumina HiSeq 1500. The public reads were quality trimmed at Q25 with fastp and then assembled into clones with MiXCR by TCRdb, keeping productive beta chains. Rows merge per CDR3 protein into single entries with the most common DNA and genes. The sample records roughly 600,000 distinct CDR3 sequences, approximately 25% of which are singletons. The ten biggest clones cover 6.5% to 10% of the sample. The data are from a study of T cell repertoires in cytomegalovirus infection (dated by TCRdb to between 2017 and 2020). Some background on the complete study: Donor HLA type was relevant to the analysis, because carriage of CMV infection together with the matching HLA type was indicated by public TCR beta signatures. Broad study findings and their caveats: Cumulative frequency of public TCR beta family members discriminated carriers of CMV infection plus the relevant HLA type in this cohort and an independent roughly 320-donor cohort. The ex vivo response was dominated by HLA-C-restricted CMV-specific TCR beta clonotypes, which also provided the single most frequent clonotype in two of eight donors.

The sequence derives from a human donor in good health (CMV status not recorded). Some clones in this sample may be carry-over from other donors' samples. The specimen was CD8+ T cells from PBMCs.

The CDR3 sequence is CASSPRGQGGQPQHF. The DNA sequence is TGCGCCAGCAGCCCGAGGGGTCAGGGAGGGCAGCCCCAGCATTTT. Recombination connected TRBV5-1 to TRBJ1-5; matching of 5 bases hints at TRBD1 as the D gene. V is reduced by 4 bases and J by 7 bases, leaving a spacing of 18 bases between them. The CDR3 holds 15 amino acids from the cysteine to the phenylalanine. The read is trimmed to its CDR3 DNA, 45 bases read in frame from base 1. From the germline V gene, CDR1 is SGHRS and CDR2 is YFSETQ.